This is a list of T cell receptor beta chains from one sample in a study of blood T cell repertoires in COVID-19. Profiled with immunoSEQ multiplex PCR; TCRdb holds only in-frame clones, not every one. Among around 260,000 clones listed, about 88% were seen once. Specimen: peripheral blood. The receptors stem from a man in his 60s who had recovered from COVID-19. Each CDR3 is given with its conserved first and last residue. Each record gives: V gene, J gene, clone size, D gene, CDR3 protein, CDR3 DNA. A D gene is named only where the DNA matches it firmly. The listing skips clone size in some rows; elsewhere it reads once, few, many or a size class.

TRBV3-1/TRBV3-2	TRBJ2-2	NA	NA	CASSPRQTRTGELFF	TGTGCCAGCAGCCCGAGACAGACCCGTACCGGGGAGCTGTTTTTT
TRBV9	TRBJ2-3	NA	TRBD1	CASSVGGTVWDTQYF	TGTGCCAGCAGCGTAGGGGGGACAGTTTGGGATACGCAGTATTTT
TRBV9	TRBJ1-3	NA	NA	CASSVAQGDTIYF	TGTGCCAGCAGCGTAGCACAGGGAGACACCATATATTTT
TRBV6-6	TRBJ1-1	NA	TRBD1	CASSIDRANTEAFF	TGTGCCAGCAGTATTGACAGGGCCAACACTGAAGCTTTCTTT
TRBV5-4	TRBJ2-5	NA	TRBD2	CASSLGLAGLGETQYF	TGTGCCAGCAGCTTAGGACTAGCGGGGCTGGGAGAGACCCAGTACTTC
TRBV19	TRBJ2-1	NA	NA	CASSLQGSYNEQFF	TGTGCCAGTAGTCTTCAGGGGTCGTACAATGAGCAGTTCTTC
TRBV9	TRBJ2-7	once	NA	CASSMGLSSYEQYF	TGTGCCAGCAGCATGGGACTGAGCTCCTACGAGCAGTACTTC
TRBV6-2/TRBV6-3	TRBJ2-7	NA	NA	CASSQQGESEQYF	TGTGCCAGCAGTCAACAGGGCGAGTCCGAGCAGTACTTC
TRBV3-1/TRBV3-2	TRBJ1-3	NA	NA	CASSRTASGNTIYF	TGTGCCAGCAGCCGGACAGCCTCTGGAAACACCATATATTTT
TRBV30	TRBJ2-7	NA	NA	CAWSGVGSYEQYF	TGTGCCTGGAGTGGTGTGGGGAGCTACGAGCAGTACTTC
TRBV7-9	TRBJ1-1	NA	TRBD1	CASSKYRGTEAFF	TGTGCCAGCAGCAAGTACAGGGGCACTGAAGCTTTCTTT
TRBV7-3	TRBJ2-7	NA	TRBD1	CASSLAGQGADYEQYF	TGTGCCAGCAGCTTGGCGGGACAGGGGGCCGACTACGAGCAGTACTTC
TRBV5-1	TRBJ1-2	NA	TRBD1	CASSLLATGQGYTF	TGCGCCAGCAGCTTGTTGGCGACAGGGCAGGGCTACACCTTC
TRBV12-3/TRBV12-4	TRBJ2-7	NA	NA	CASSTQGNEQYF	TGTGCCAGCAGTACACAGGGAAACGAGCAGTACTTC
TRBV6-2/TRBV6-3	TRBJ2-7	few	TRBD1	CASNPTGTGSYEQYF	TGTGCCAGCAACCCAACCGGGACAGGGTCCTACGAGCAGTACTTC
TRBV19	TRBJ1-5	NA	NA	CASSPPFLAPQHF	TGTGCCAGTAGTCCCCCGTTTCTGGCGCCCCAGCATTTT
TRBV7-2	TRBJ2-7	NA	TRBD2	CASSPPGGAWEQYF	TGTGCCAGCAGCCCGCCGGGGGGGGCTTGGGAGCAGTACTTC
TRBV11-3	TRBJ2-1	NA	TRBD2	CASSLESGGAGNEQFF	TGTGCCAGCAGCTTAGAAAGCGGGGGGGCGGGAAATGAGCAGTTCTTC
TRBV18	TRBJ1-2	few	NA	CASSRPPNYGYTF	TGTGCCAGCTCACGGCCCCCTAACTATGGCTACACCTTC